Listed below are T cell receptor beta chains from one sample, sequenced in a study of control samples from healthy donors and cancer patients. Sequenced by immunoSEQ multiplex PCR; TCRdb stores in-frame clones only, minus some. The data hold approximately 150,000 clones, with approximately 89% observed a single time. The sequencing sample was made of PBMCs. The source of these receptors is a man between 50 and 59 years old with head and neck cancer. CDR3s include the opening cysteine and the closing phenylalanine or tryptophan. The D gene is left open where the match is weak. The size entry is marked missing in some rows and otherwise reads once, few, many or a size class.

cdr3_nt: TGTGCCAGCTCACTTGCTGGCGGCAGAGACTACGAGCAGTACTTC; cdr3_aa: CASSLAGGRDYEQYF; v_call: TRBV18; clone_size: -; cdr3_length: 15; j_call: TRBJ2-7; d_call: -
cdr3_nt: TGTGCCAGCAGGCGGACAGGGGTAGATACGCAGTATTTT; cdr3_aa: CASRRTGVDTQYF; v_call: TRBV7-9; clone_size: -; cdr3_length: 13; j_call: TRBJ2-3; d_call: TRBD1
cdr3_nt: TGTGCCAGCTCACCACGAGCCAGGATCGAGGAAAAACTGTTTTTT; cdr3_aa: CASSPRARIEEKLFF; v_call: TRBV18; clone_size: -; cdr3_length: 15; j_call: TRBJ1-4; d_call: -
cdr3_nt: TGTGCCAGCAGGGGGACTGGGGGCCTAACGTTTGAGCAGTTCTTC; cdr3_aa: CASRGTGGLTFEQFF; v_call: TRBV7-2; clone_size: -; cdr3_length: 15; j_call: TRBJ2-1; d_call: -
cdr3_nt: TGTGCCAGCAGCCGAGGGGTGGGACGAGACGAGCAGTACTTC; cdr3_aa: CASSRGVGRDEQYF; v_call: TRBV9; clone_size: once; cdr3_length: 14; j_call: TRBJ2-7; d_call: -
cdr3_nt: TGTGCCAGCATCCGAGAGGTTGGGTCGTTGGGCTACACCTTC; cdr3_aa: CASIREVGSLGYTF; v_call: TRBV2; clone_size: -; cdr3_length: 14; j_call: TRBJ1-2; d_call: -
cdr3_nt: TGCGCCAGCAGCGACGGCGTGTTAGAAGAGACCCAGTACTTC; cdr3_aa: CASSDGVLEETQYF; v_call: TRBV10-1; clone_size: -; cdr3_length: 14; j_call: TRBJ2-5; d_call: -
cdr3_nt: TGTGCCAGCAGCGTCGGACAGGGGGTCAGGGACGGGGAGCTGTTTTTT; cdr3_aa: CASSVGQGVRDGELFF; v_call: TRBV9; clone_size: once; cdr3_length: 16; j_call: TRBJ2-2; d_call: TRBD1
cdr3_nt: TGTGCCAGCAGTTTGGGCTTCAACACCGGGGAGCTGTTTTTT; cdr3_aa: CASSLGFNTGELFF; v_call: TRBV28; clone_size: -; cdr3_length: 14; j_call: TRBJ2-2; d_call: -
cdr3_nt: TGTGCCAGCAGCTTAGGGCAGGGGTATAGATCACCCCTCCACTTT; cdr3_aa: CASSLGQGYRSPLHF; v_call: TRBV7-8; clone_size: -; cdr3_length: 15; j_call: TRBJ1-6; d_call: -
cdr3_nt: TGTGCCAGCATCGGCCAGGGGCTGTACGAGCAGTACTTC; cdr3_aa: CASIGQGLYEQYF; v_call: TRBV6-5; clone_size: -; cdr3_length: 13; j_call: TRBJ2-7; d_call: -
cdr3_nt: TGCGCCAGCAGGACGGTCAACACTGAAGCTTTCTTT; cdr3_aa: CASRTVNTEAFF; v_call: TRBV10-2; clone_size: -; cdr3_length: 12; j_call: TRBJ1-1; d_call: -
cdr3_nt: TGTGCCAGCAGCCAGCAAACCAACCAAGAGACCCAGTACTTC; cdr3_aa: CASSQQTNQETQYF; v_call: TRBV16; clone_size: once; cdr3_length: 14; j_call: TRBJ2-5; d_call: -
cdr3_nt: TGTGCCAGCACCCAGGACAGGTCTAATGAAAAACTGTTTTTT; cdr3_aa: CASTQDRSNEKLFF; v_call: TRBV6-4; clone_size: -; cdr3_length: 14; j_call: TRBJ1-4; d_call: TRBD1
cdr3_nt: TGCGCCAGCAGCACAACGGGGAGCACTGAAGCTTTCTTT; cdr3_aa: CASSTTGSTEAFF; v_call: TRBV4-1; clone_size: -; cdr3_length: 13; j_call: TRBJ1-1; d_call: -
cdr3_nt: TGTGCCAGCAGCCCCGAACTAGCACTTTTAAAGCAGTACTTC; cdr3_aa: CASSPELALLKQYF; v_call: TRBV9; clone_size: -; cdr3_length: 14; j_call: TRBJ2-7; d_call: -